This T cell receptor (beta chain) was identified during a study of blood T cells in healthy people across ages. Sample-barcoded 5' priming and a J-beta primer mix drove a second PCR of about 6 to 12 cycles. TCRdb re-called the 5' RACE reads through MiXCR, storing one row per CDR3 protein. The sample includes 600,000 or so distinct CDR3 sequences, about 30% seen only once; the top ten take around a sixth. For this clonotype: At one end, the junction sequence differs from germline, possibly due to a read error.

This CDR3 has 14 residues. Germline loops: CDR1 SEHNR, CDR2 FQNEAQ (reference sequence). The receptor's source is a woman of 80 years or more in good health. Material for sequencing was blood. The chain links TRBV7-9 to TRBJ2-7; no firm D call. The CDR3 DNA is TGTGCCTGCAGCTTAGGGCAGATGACCGCCGAGCAGTACTTC. Translation gives CACSLGQMTAEQYF.